This TCR beta chain was identified during a study of metastatic and nonmetastatic thyroid tumors. In the original workflow: Clinicopathological groups supplied CDR3 differences that were used to build a distant-metastasis classifier for papillary thyroid cancer. With MiXCR, TCRdb reprocessed the PCR reads. The V and J calls come from TCRdb's annotation, not from the publication. The sample gives about 64,000 clones, around 16% of which show up once; about 8.4% is in the top ten. The table lists this clone with many counts. Among the patients, none had received any treatment before thyroid surgery. Trimming stripped 0 bases from V and 5 bases from J, with 10 bases between. This CDR3 is built from 15 residues. Germline V CDR1 and CDR2: MNHEY, SMNVEV (reference sequence).

The sequenced material came from blood. This receptor was taken from a male donor with papillary thyroid cancer or a benign thyroid nodule (not recorded which). Some clones in this sample may be carry-over from other donors' samples. The genes are TRBV27 and TRBJ1-4; D unresolved. The CDR3 loop reads CASSLSQGMNEKLFF. As DNA, the CDR3 is TGTGCCAGCAGTTTATCGCAAGGGATGAATGAAAAACTGTTTTTT. Drawing the rest from reference TRBV27 and TRBJ1-4, the complete variable domain is EAQVTQNPRYLITVTGKKLTVTCSQNMNHEYMSWYRQDPGLGLRQIYYSMNVEVTDKGDVPEGYKVSRKEKRNFPLILESPSPNQTSLYFCASSLSQGMNEKLFFGSGTQLSVL.